A selection of T cell receptor beta chains follows, all from one sample in a study of T cells in Graves' hyperthyroidism and ophthalmopathy. TCRdb used MiXCR to reprocess the multiplex PCR reads, holding one entry per CDR3 protein. Found here are over 550,000 distinct CDR3 sequences, roughly a sixth of them singletons; the top ten hold around a sixth. The sample consisted of blood. The receptor source for this set is a woman aged 18-35 years with Graves' hyperthyroidism. The CDR3 runs from the conserved cysteine through the conserved F or W. D genes are given only for firm matches. Where a row states a size, it is once, few, many or the class of an expanded clone; other rows omit it.

V	J	size	D	CDR3	DNA
TRBV20-1	TRBJ1-2	NA	TRBD1	CSAPIGTGQEGYTF	TGCAGTGCACCGATAGGGACAGGGCAGGAAGGCTACACCTTC
TRBV20-1	TRBJ1-3	NA	NA	CSANRGIGNTIYF	TGCAGTGCTAACCGGGGAATTGGAAACACCATATATTTT
TRBV2	TRBJ2-5	NA	TRBD1	CATDDREGETQYF	TGTGCCACCGATGACAGGGAAGGGGAGACCCAGTACTTC
TRBV2	TRBJ1-4	NA	NA	CASSDGGEKLFF	TGTGCCAGCAGTGACGGGGGCGAAAAACTGTTTTTT
TRBV2	TRBJ1-5	many	TRBD1	CASRGQGGSNQPQHF	TGTGCCAGCAGGGGACAGGGAGGGAGCAATCAGCCCCAGCATTTT
TRBV12-3/TRBV12-4	TRBJ2-3	many	TRBD1	CASRDRGHADTQYF	TGTGCCAGCAGGGACAGGGGGCATGCAGATACGCAGTATTTT
TRBV30	TRBJ2-1	many	NA	CAWSRGLANEQFF	TGTGCCTGGAGCCGAGGGCTAGCTAATGAGCAGTTCTTC
TRBV27	TRBJ1-4	NA	NA	CASSVRGRNEKLFF	TGTGCCAGCAGCGTGCGGGGGAGGAATGAAAAACTGTTTTTT
TRBV20-1	TRBJ1-2	few	NA	CSAPHPGLEGYTF	TGCAGTGCTCCCCACCCGGGGCTGGAGGGCTACACCTTC
TRBV20-1	TRBJ2-2	few	NA	CSAIGQKNTGELFF	TGCAGTGCTATCGGACAGAAGAACACCGGGGAGCTGTTTTTT
TRBV12-3/TRBV12-4	TRBJ2-1	few	TRBD2	CASSKILGGAPLYNEQFF	TGTGCCAGCAGCAAAATCCTCGGGGGGGCACCCTTATACAATGAGCAGTTCTTC
TRBV7-9	TRBJ1-1	many	NA	CASSLSGREGTEAFF	TGTGCCAGCAGCTTATCTGGCAGGGAGGGCACTGAAGCTTTCTTT
TRBV14	TRBJ2-5	NA	NA	CASSQLDRKETQYF	TGTGCCAGCAGCCAACTAGACAGAAAAGAGACCCAGTACTTC
TRBV6-1	TRBJ2-7	many	NA	CASRTAGAYTGEQYF	TGTGCCAGCAGAACGGCAGGGGCATACACGGGGGAGCAGTACTTC
TRBV10-3	TRBJ1-4	NA	NA	CAISVSRREFEKLFF	TGTGCCATCAGTGTTTCCCGGAGGGAATTCGAAAAACTGTTTTTT
TRBV5-6	TRBJ1-4	few	NA	CASSVGTEWGEKLFF	TGTGCCAGCAGCGTTGGGACGGAATGGGGCGAAAAACTGTTTTTT
TRBV11-2	TRBJ2-3	NA	NA	CTSSLTGPQAQYF	TGTACCAGCAGCCTAACAGGCCCTCAAGCGCAGTATTTT
TRBV7-2	TRBJ1-1	many	NA	CASSLVVRGSTEAFF	TGTGCCAGCAGCTTAGTCGTCAGAGGCAGCACTGAAGCTTTCTTT
TRBV6-1	TRBJ2-7	few	TRBD2	CASSEQTSGTYEQYF	TGTGCCAGCAGTGAACAGACTAGCGGGACATACGAGCAGTACTTC
TRBV4-3	TRBJ1-3	NA	TRBD1	CASSTGTASSGNTIYF	TGCGCCAGCAGTACCGGGACAGCGAGCTCTGGAAACACCATATATTTT
TRBV28	TRBJ1-1	many	NA	CASSLSRRMETEAFF	TGTGCCAGCAGTCTTTCCCGCAGGATGGAAACTGAAGCTTTCTTT
TRBV6-2/TRBV6-3	TRBJ1-6	NA	NA	CASGYNSPLHF	TGTGCCAGCGGCTATAATTCACCCCTCCACTTT
TRBV7-2	TRBJ2-1	NA	TRBD2	CASSLGIAGGPEQFF	TGTGCCAGCAGCTTAGGAATAGCGGGGGGCCCTGAGCAGTTCTTC
TRBV2	TRBJ2-5	few	NA	CASRVETQYF	TGTGCCAGCAGAGTAGAGACCCAGTACTTC
TRBV12-3/TRBV12-4	TRBJ2-6	few	NA	CASSLGGGANALTF	TGTGCCAGCAGTTTAGGAGGTGGGGCCAACGCCCTGACTTTC
TRBV7-2	TRBJ2-1	NA	NA	CASSPGLTASYNEQFF	TGTGCCAGCAGCCCGGGACTTACCGCATCCTACAATGAGCAGTTCTTC
TRBV6-2/TRBV6-3	TRBJ2-7	few	TRBD2	CASSYTGLAGANEQHF	TGTGCCAGCAGTTACACAGGACTAGCGGGAGCGAACGAGCAGCACTTC
TRBV6-2/TRBV6-3	TRBJ1-2	few	TRBD1	CASRLDRANGYTF	TGTGCCAGCAGATTGGACAGGGCGAATGGCTACACCTTC
TRBV18	TRBJ1-4	many	NA	CASSPPDSRNEKLFF	TGTGCCAGCTCACCACCGGACAGCCGTAATGAAAAACTGTTTTTT
TRBV12-3/TRBV12-4	TRBJ2-6	few	NA	CASSPTISGANVLTF	TGTGCCAGCAGTCCTACAATCTCTGGGGCCAACGTCCTGACTTTC
TRBV10-1	TRBJ2-3	NA	TRBD2	CASSESGTSGGSDTQYF	TGCGCCAGCAGTGAGTCTGGAACTAGCGGGGGCTCAGATACGCAGTATTTT
TRBV7-9	TRBJ1-5	NA	TRBD1	CASSLEGAHQPQHF	TGTGCCAGCAGCTTAGAGGGGGCCCATCAGCCCCAGCATTTT
TRBV14	TRBJ2-1	NA	TRBD1	CASSQGWRTGGNEQFF	TGTGCCAGCAGCCAAGGATGGCGGACAGGGGGCAATGAGCAGTTCTTC
TRBV28	TRBJ2-1	once	NA	CASSFRTPTYNEQFF	TGTGCCAGCAGTTTCCGGACACCCACCTACAATGAGCAGTTCTTC
TRBV11-2	TRBJ1-1	many	TRBD1	CASSTTGRNTEAFF	TGTGCCAGCAGCACGACAGGGAGAAACACTGAAGCTTTCTTT
TRBV6-2/TRBV6-3	TRBJ2-2	few	TRBD1	CASSYGTGMIGELFF	TGTGCCAGCAGTTACGGGACAGGGATGATCGGGGAGCTGTTTTTT
TRBV20-1	TRBJ2-3	NA	NA	CSATPFMVRRDTDTQYF	TGCAGTGCTACCCCCTTCATGGTGAGGCGGGACACAGATACGCAGTATTTT
TRBV6-1	TRBJ2-5	NA	NA	CASSEVKGSQETQYF	TGTGCCAGCAGTGAAGTTAAGGGGTCCCAAGAGACCCAGTACTTC
TRBV6-2/TRBV6-3	TRBJ2-1	NA	TRBD1	CASSYRDRSYNEQFF	TGTGCCAGCAGTTATCGGGACAGGTCCTACAATGAGCAGTTCTTC
TRBV3-1	TRBJ2-5	many	TRBD2	CASSQVASGEILETQYF	TGTGCCAGCAGCCAAGTGGCTAGCGGGGAGATTTTAGAGACCCAGTACTTC
TRBV28	TRBJ2-7	few	NA	CARLGSSYEQYF	TGTGCCAGGCTCGGGAGCTCCTACGAGCAGTACTTC
TRBV30	TRBJ1-5	few	NA	CAWSVATTDQPQHF	TGTGCCTGGAGTGTTGCGACAACTGATCAGCCCCAGCATTTT
TRBV19	TRBJ2-7	few	NA	CASSIIEKGYEQYF	TGTGCCAGTAGTATCATAGAGAAGGGTTACGAGCAGTACTTC
TRBV5-5	TRBJ2-7	many	NA	CASSYQEDRAYEQYF	TGTGCCAGCAGCTATCAAGAGGACAGAGCCTACGAGCAGTACTTC
TRBV6-1	TRBJ2-1	many	NA	CASRWTVQSSYNEQFF	TGTGCCAGCAGGTGGACAGTTCAAAGCTCCTACAATGAGCAGTTCTTC
TRBV5-1	TRBJ1-2	many	NA	CASGGDNYGYTF	TGCGCCAGCGGTGGGGATAACTATGGCTACACCTTC
TRBV27	TRBJ2-7	few	NA	CASSLSNRRLSYEQYF	TGTGCCAGCAGTTTATCGAACCGGAGACTCTCCTACGAGCAGTACTTC
TRBV28	TRBJ2-7	NA	NA	CASSDPGGGRTPYEQYF	TGTGCCAGCAGTGATCCGGGGGGCGGGAGAACACCCTACGAGCAGTACTTC